Below are 30 T cell receptor beta chains sequenced from a single sample in a study of blood T cell repertoires in COVID-19. Method: immunoSEQ multiplex PCR; TCRdb's copy keeps in-frame clones and lacks some. Of 150,000 to 200,000 clones in the sample, approximately 88% were seen once. Material: PBMCs or T cells enriched from blood (not recorded which). The source is an older woman who had recovered from COVID-19.

About this clone: The junction shows a germline mismatch at one end, possibly a read error. The CDR3 nucleotides read TGTGCCAGCATCCGGACTCCTTTGGAAGGCATGGTGGATTTT. Translation gives CASIRTPLEGMVDF. The chain has TRBV2 and TRBJ2-3, with D possibly being TRBD2 (5 bases). The CDR3 has 14 residues. Per the germline V gene, CDR1 is SNHLY and CDR2 is FYNNEI. Full variable domain (rest looked up from reference TRBV2 and TRBJ2-3): EPEVTQTPSHQVTQMGQEVILRCVPISNHLYFYWYRQILGQKVEFLVSFYNNEISEKSEIFDDQFSVERPDGSNFTLKIRSTKLEDSAMYFCASIRTPLEGMVDFGPGTRLTVL.

CDR3 bases: TGCGCCAGCAGCTTGGTTGCTAGCTCGGACACAGATACGCAGTATTTT. Its translation: CASSLVASSDTDTQYF. V is TRBV5-1 and J is TRBJ2-3, with D possibly matching TRBD2 (5 bases). The germline CDR1 and CDR2 sequences are SGHRS and YFSETQ. This CDR3 is 16 amino acids long. V was trimmed by 0 bases and J by 2 bases, leaving 13 bases between them.

This sequence joins TRBV20-1 and TRBJ2-5, with 14 positions matching TRBD2. There are 16 residues in the CDR3. V lost 3 bases and J lost 2; bases outside the gene matches: 5. Germline V gene sequence: CDR1 DFQATT, CDR2 SNEGSKA (reference sequence). The CDR3 reads CSASPWTSGGQETQYF. CDR3 bases: TGCAGTGCTAGTCCCTGGACTAGCGGGGGGCAAGAGACCCAGTACTTC.

V usage is TRBV19 and J usage is TRBJ1-6; 7 positions match TRBD1. The length of the CDR3 is 13 residues. Germline lookup yields CDR1 LNHDA and CDR2 SQIVND (reference sequence). Trimming at V came to 9 bases and at J to 7 bases, leaving 6 bases not matched to a gene. The CDR3 reads CASGTDGNSPLHF. In nucleotides, the CDR3 is TGTGCCAGCGGGACAGACGGAAATTCACCCCTCCACTTT.

CDR3 residues: CAISEGSSRAQYF. CDR3 nucleotides: TGTGCCATCAGTGAGGGCTCATCCAGGGCCCAGTACTTC. The chain couples TRBV10-3 to TRBJ2-5; D is perhaps TRBD1 (5 bases). Germline values: CDR1 ENHRY, CDR2 SYGVKD. The CDR3 contains 13 residues. Trimming took off 2 bases at V and 9 bases at J, with 13 bases between the two ends.

This rearrangement joins TRBV5-1 to TRBJ2-3; D is perhaps TRBD1 (6 bases). Germline CDR1 SGHRS, CDR2 YFSETQ. The CDR3 runs to 14 residues. V was trimmed by 4 bases and J by 1 base, leaving 10 bases between them. CDR3 sequence reads: CASSGGPGTDTQYF. In nucleotides, the CDR3 is TGCGCCAGCAGCGGGGGCCCCGGCACAGATACGCAGTATTTT. The whole variable domain, filled in from reference TRBV5-1 and TRBJ2-3, reads KAGVTQTPRYLIKTRGQQVTLSCSPISGHRSVSWYQQTPGQGLQFLFEYFSETQRNKGNFPGRFSGRQFSNSRSEMNVSTLELGDSALYLCASSGGPGTDTQYFGPGTRLTVL.

The rearrangement links TRBV5-1 to TRBJ1-2; D is ambiguous. Trimming pared 4 bases from V and 6 bases from J, leaving 13 bases between. The germline CDR1 and CDR2 sequences are SGHRS and YFSETQ. The CDR3 is 13 amino acids. CDR3 protein: CASSPHGEDGYTF. The CDR3 region has the DNA TGCGCCAGCAGCCCTCACGGTGAGGATGGCTACACCTTC.

The DNA of the CDR3 is TGTGCCAGCAGTCGTCGACAGCCCAGCAATCAGCCCCAGCATTTT. This encodes CASSRRQPSNQPQHF. The chain is built from TRBV2 and TRBJ1-5; a possible D gene is TRBD1 (5 bases). The CDR3 has 15 residues. V lost 5 bases and J 1 base, leaving 12 bases between the germline ends. Germline values: CDR1 SNHLY, CDR2 FYNNEI.

The V call is TRBV28, the J call TRBJ1-2; D remains unclear. The CDR3 runs to 14 residues. The germline V gene encodes CDR1 MDHEN and CDR2 SYDVKM. With 6 bases removed from V and 3 bases from J, the gap between germline ends came to 14 bases. The CDR3 protein is CASRRPELYYGYTF. The CDR3 nucleotides read TGTGCCAGCAGACGTCCGGAGCTGTACTATGGCTACACCTTC.

The rearrangement joins TRBV7-9 to TRBJ2-1; no reliable D call. The germline V and J ends were trimmed by 7 bases and 3 bases, with 19 bases remaining between them. Per germline, CDR1 SEHNR and CDR2 FQNEAQ (reference sequence). The CDR3 is made up of 16 amino acids. CDR3 nucleotides: TGTGCCAGCACCCCGGGTTATCGTGGTGACTACAATGAGCAGTTCTTC. Translating it yields CASTPGYRGDYNEQFF.

The rearrangement uses TRBV4-2 and TRBJ2-2, with 11 bases that match TRBD2. The CDR3 totals 19 residues. Germline lookup yields CDR1 LGHNA and CDR2 YNFKEQ. The V segment lost 0 bases and the J segment 4 bases; nucleotides outside the gene matches: 10. CDR3 residues: CASSQDYFLAGGITGELFF. The CDR3 bases are TGTGCCAGCAGCCAAGATTATTTTCTAGCGGGAGGAATCACCGGGGAGCTGTTTTTT.

The rearrangement joins TRBV4-2 to TRBJ2-7; D is unresolved. V shed 0 bases and J shed 5 bases, with 17 bases lying between them. CDR3 length equals 16 residues. Germline V gives CDR1 LGHNA, CDR2 YNFKEQ. The CDR3: CASSQDSGQASHEQYF. The CDR3 nucleotides are TGTGCCAGCAGCCAAGATAGTGGCCAGGCGAGTCACGAGCAGTACTTC.

This clone was detected only once. The chain is built from TRBV7-8 and TRBJ2-3, with D possibly being TRBD2 (7 bases). The germline V and J ends were trimmed by 5 bases and 14 bases, with 23 bases remaining between them. Germline values: CDR1 SGHVS, CDR2 FQNEAQ. The CDR3 spans 14 residues. The CDR3 DNA follows: TGTGCCAGCAGCCCATCCAAAACCGCGGGGGCTGCGTATTTT. It is translated as CASSPSKTAGAAYF. The variable domain in full, with the rest retrieved from reference TRBV7-8 and TRBJ2-3, is GAGVSQSPRYKVAKRGQDVALRCDPISGHVSLFWYQQALGQGPEFLTYFQNEAQLDKSGLPSDRFFAERPEGSVSTLKIQRTQQEDSAVYLCASSPSKTAGAAYFGPGTRLTVL.

V is TRBV2 and J is TRBJ1-6; 10 bases fit TRBD1. Unmatched junction bases numbered 2, after V lost 3 bases and J lost 9 bases. The CDR3 extends over 14 amino acids. Looked up from germline, CDR1 is SNHLY and CDR2 is FYNNEI. Here the CDR3 reads CASSDGDRGSPLHF. The DNA of the CDR3 is TGTGCCAGCAGTGATGGGGACAGGGGTTCACCCCTCCACTTT.

V usage is TRBV2 and J usage is TRBJ1-4; weak D call: TRBD1 (6 bases). V lost 5 bases and J lost 7, with 14 bases in between. CDR3 size: 14 residues. Germline V gene sequence: CDR1 SNHLY, CDR2 FYNNEI. As DNA, the CDR3 is TGTGCCAGCAGTCCCGACAGGCTCGTTGAAAAACTGTTTTTT. This translates into CASSPDRLVEKLFF.

J is TRBJ2-3 and V is TRBV9, with 11 bases matching TRBD2. Losses at the gene ends were 1 base for V and 2 bases for J; bases not matched to a gene: 6. The CDR3 is 17 residues long. Germline loops: CDR1 SGDLS, CDR2 YYNGEE. In DNA, the CDR3 is TGTGCCAGCAGCGTACAGCCTAGCGGGGGGACCACAGATACGCAGTATTTT. Translation gives CASSVQPSGGTTDTQYF.

V and J are TRBV14 and TRBJ2-1; 12 bases align to TRBD2. This CDR3 spans 16 amino acids. Germline assignment: CDR1 SGHDN and CDR2 FVKESK. Unmatched junction bases numbered 2, after V lost 1 base and J lost 4 bases. CDR3 coding DNA: TGTGCCAGCAGCCAAGTGGGACTAGCGGGTTACAATGAGCAGTTCTTC. Protein product: CASSQVGLAGYNEQFF.

This clone came up a few times. The J gene is TRBJ2-5, the V gene TRBV2; D possibly corresponds to TRBD1 (7 bases). The V gene's germline CDR1 is SNHLY and CDR2 FYNNEI. This CDR3 is 14 amino acids long. Trimming took 10 bases from V and 3 from J, leaving 18 bases between them. The CDR3 loop is CATAQGGLEETQYF. DNA of the CDR3: TGTGCCACCGCTCAGGGGGGACTTGAAGAGACCCAGTACTTC.

The rearrangement links TRBV5-4 to TRBJ2-1; 9 bases map to TRBD1. Germline CDR1 SGHNT, CDR2 YYREEE (reference sequence). The CDR3 covers 16 residues. V shed 0 bases, J shed 0 bases, and the junction held 1 base outside the gene matches. CDR3 in DNA: TGTGCCAGCAGCTTGGGGGGACAGGGCTCCTACAATGAGCAGTTCTTC. This encodes CASSLGGQGSYNEQFF.

This chain joins TRBV6-6 and TRBJ2-5; TRBD2 agrees at 14 bases. J gave up 3 bases and V 5 bases, and 8 bases lay outside the gene matches. Germline V gene sequence: CDR1 MNHNY, CDR2 SVGAGI (reference sequence). The CDR3 sequence is 17 residues long. CDR3 residues: CASSRTSGGLTKETQYF. The DNA for the CDR3 is TGTGCCAGCAGTCGGACTAGCGGGGGGCTCACGAAAGAGACCCAGTACTTC.

V and J are TRBV9 and TRBJ1-3, with 8 bases that match TRBD1. Germline V gives CDR1 SGDLS, CDR2 YYNGEE. Trimming removed 1 base from V and 8 bases from J; junction bases left unmatched: 8. The CDR3 consists of 15 residues. CDR3 sequence reads: CASSVMQGASDTIYF. The CDR3 region has the DNA TGTGCCAGCAGCGTAATGCAGGGGGCCAGTGACACCATATATTTT.

This rearrangement joins TRBV29-1 to TRBJ2-7, with 10 bases fitting TRBD2. The CDR3 runs 13 residues. Trimming removed 4 bases from V and 6 bases from J; junction bases left unmatched: 6. Germline CDR1 is SQVTM and CDR2 is ANQGSEA. The CDR3 region has the DNA TGCAGCGTTGTGCGGCTAGCGGGAGCCGAGCAGTACTTC. Translating it yields CSVVRLAGAEQYF.

J is TRBJ2-1 and V is TRBV29-1; no reliable D call. CDR1 and CDR2 (germline): SQVTM, ANQGSEA. This CDR3 is 13 amino acids long. The V end lost 7 bases, the J end lost 4 bases, and 14 bases lay between the germline ends. CDR3 region: CSAPGPQYNEQFF. The CDR3 DNA reads TGCAGCGCTCCGGGTCCCCAATACAATGAGCAGTTCTTC.

This chain links TRBV29-1 with TRBJ1-6, with 11 bases identical to TRBD1. Germline V lookup: CDR1 SQVTM, CDR2 ANQGSEA. This CDR3 is 20 amino acids long. Trimming cost V 0 bases and J 7 bases; bases outside gene matches: 17. CDR3 sequence reads: CSVEDPEDRGRRGSNSPLHF. The CDR3 coding sequence is TGCAGCGTTGAAGATCCCGAGGACAGGGGGCGTCGCGGCTCAAATTCACCCCTCCACTTT.

The sample holds one count of this clone. This rearrangement joins TRBV19 to TRBJ2-1, with D possibly being TRBD2 (5 bases). Germline CDR1 LNHDA, CDR2 SQIVND (reference sequence). V gave up 6 bases and J gave up 7 bases, with 16 bases separating them. The CDR3 spans 14 residues. CDR3 sequence (DNA): TGTGCCAGTAGCCCCATCACTAGGGATAATGAGCAGTTCTTC. As protein: CASSPITRDNEQFF.

The chain is built from TRBV6-6 and TRBJ2-1, with TRBD1 matching over 7 bases. After removal of 5 bases from V and 7 bases from J, the junction contained 8 bases not matched to a gene. Germline assignment: CDR1 MNHNY and CDR2 SVGAGI (reference sequence). This CDR3 region has 14 residues. CDR3 sequence reads: CASSRDSLGNEQFF. The DNA for the CDR3 is TGTGCCAGCAGTCGGGACAGCCTCGGGAATGAGCAGTTCTTC.

V usage is TRBV2 and J usage is TRBJ2-7, with a tentative D call TRBD2 (6 bases). V was pared by 6 bases and J by 0 bases, with 12 bases between. This CDR3 region has 14 residues. In germline, CDR1 is SNHLY, CDR2 FYNNEI. The CDR3 DNA follows: TGTGCCAGCAGCCTAGGGAGGAGCTCCTACGAGCAGTACTTC. It yields the protein CASSLGRSSYEQYF.

The gene calls are TRBV10-3 and TRBJ2-7; 10 bases are shared with TRBD2. Germline V CDR1 and CDR2: ENHRY, SYGVKD. The CDR3 runs 15 residues. The junction had 6 bases not matched to a gene; V was cut back by 3 bases and J by 4 bases. The CDR3 region has the DNA TGTGCCATCAGTGACCAGCGGGGGGGCCGATACGAGCAGTACTTC. This sequence encodes CAISDQRGGRYEQYF.

This sequence joins TRBV18 and TRBJ1-5; 7 bases agree with TRBD1. The CDR3 spans 15 residues. Losses at the gene ends were 4 bases for V and 2 bases for J; bases not matched to a gene: 5. Germline CDR1 reads KGHSH; CDR2 reads LQKENI. The CDR3, as DNA: TGTGCCAGCTCACTTGGACAGGAGGGCAATCAGCCCCAGCATTTT. It is translated as CASSLGQEGNQPQHF.

The gene calls are TRBV19 and TRBJ1-3, with TRBD1 identical over 10 bases. V dropped 8 bases and J dropped 7; count of bases not matched to a gene: 2. This CDR3 spans 12 amino acids. Germline V lookup: CDR1 LNHDA, CDR2 SQIVND (reference sequence). The CDR3 nucleotides are TGTGCCAGTTCGGACAGGGGGAACACCATATATTTT. This sequence encodes CASSDRGNTIYF.